A selection of T cell receptor beta chains follows, all from one sample in a study of blood T cells in healthy people across ages. One entry per CDR3 protein, called by TCRdb with MiXCR from the 5' RACE reads. The top ten hold roughly 7.9% of the sample, which has about 1,400,000 distinct CDR3 sequences, roughly 40% seen once. Sequenced material: blood. The origin of the receptors is a woman aged 18-29 years in good health. CDR3s include the opening cysteine and the closing phenylalanine or tryptophan. The D gene is left open where the match is weak. The listing skips clone size in some rows; elsewhere it reads once, few, many or a size class.

v_call: TRBV27
clone_size: -
j_call: TRBJ2-3
d_call: -
cdr3_aa: CASSLLPAASTDTQYF
cdr3_nt: TGTGCCAGCAGTTTACTCCCGGCGGCTAGCACAGATACGCAGTATTTT

v_call: TRBV4-1
clone_size: -
j_call: TRBJ2-7
d_call: -
cdr3_aa: CASSQDLMADSYEQYF
cdr3_nt: TGCGCCAGCAGCCAAGACCTGATGGCGGACTCCTACGAGCAGTACTTC

v_call: TRBV20-1
clone_size: -
j_call: TRBJ2-7
d_call: -
cdr3_aa: CSARDQGLALYEQYF
cdr3_nt: TGCAGTGCTAGAGATCAGGGGCTAGCCCTCTACGAGCAGTACTTC

v_call: TRBV15
clone_size: -
j_call: TRBJ1-2
d_call: -
cdr3_aa: CATSRDGRQAPGYTF
cdr3_nt: TGTGCCACCAGCAGAGATGGGAGACAGGCTCCTGGCTACACCTTC

v_call: TRBV12-3/TRBV12-4
clone_size: few
j_call: TRBJ2-1
d_call: TRBD1
cdr3_aa: CASSGDRGPTNEQFF
cdr3_nt: TGTGCCAGCAGTGGCGACAGGGGCCCCACAAATGAGCAGTTCTTC

v_call: TRBV25-1
clone_size: -
j_call: TRBJ2-7
d_call: -
cdr3_aa: CASSEYFGEQYF
cdr3_nt: TGTGCCAGCAGTGAATATTTCGGCGAGCAGTACTTC

v_call: TRBV4-2
clone_size: -
j_call: TRBJ2-7
d_call: -
cdr3_aa: CASSQDPLATANYEQYF
cdr3_nt: TGTGCCAGCAGCCAAGATCCGTTAGCTACAGCGAACTACGAGCAGTACTTC

v_call: TRBV7-2
clone_size: -
j_call: TRBJ2-1
d_call: -
cdr3_aa: CACSLMRFARNEQFF
cdr3_nt: TGTGCCTGCAGCCTAATGAGGTTCGCACGCAATGAGCAGTTCTTC

v_call: TRBV7-3
clone_size: -
j_call: TRBJ1-1
d_call: -
cdr3_aa: CASSFSRGYTEAFF
cdr3_nt: TGTGCCAGCAGCTTTAGCAGGGGATACACTGAAGCTTTCTTT

v_call: TRBV24-1
clone_size: -
j_call: TRBJ2-2
d_call: -
cdr3_aa: CATSSDLNTGELFF
cdr3_nt: TGTGCCACCAGTTCGGACTTGAACACCGGGGAGCTGTTTTTT

v_call: TRBV21-1
clone_size: -
j_call: TRBJ2-4
d_call: -
cdr3_aa: CASSKRQNIQYF
cdr3_nt: TGTGCCAGCAGCAAGAGGCAGAACATTCAGTACTTC